This T cell receptor beta chain was obtained from a study of Ad26.COV2.S vaccination and SARS-CoV-2 variants. Findings and caveats of the study: With respect to non-spike TCR breadth, vaccine and placebo recipients were similar. Individuals receiving vaccine had higher spike-specific TCR breadth than placebo recipients did.

The treatment: 15 to 20 received Ad26.COV2.S at low or high dose, single or two shots; about 5 received placebo; per-sample allocation not given. Sampling happened 63 days after the first vaccine or placebo injection. Donation was by an adult aged 18-55 years who was in Boston. Trimming left V 1 base short and J 0 bases short, with 7 bases between. This CDR3 has 14 residues. Germline-derived CDR1 and CDR2 are MGHRA and YSYEKL. Sequencing used immunoSEQ multiplex PCR; TCRdb keeps in-frame clones, though not all of them. The sample has about 680,000 clones, more than 80% seen once. In the case of this clone: The antigen remains unidentified.

The material sequenced was peripheral blood, taken in a trial of Ad26.COV2.S vaccine versus placebo. This clonotype was sampled from a person between 18 and 65 years old who received the Ad26.COV2.S COVID-19 vaccine or a placebo. This sequence joins TRBV4-1 and TRBJ2-7; unclear D gene. The CDR3, as DNA: TGCGCCAGCAGCCAAGCCATAGGCTCCTACGAGCAGTACTTC. This gives the protein CASSQAIGSYEQYF.